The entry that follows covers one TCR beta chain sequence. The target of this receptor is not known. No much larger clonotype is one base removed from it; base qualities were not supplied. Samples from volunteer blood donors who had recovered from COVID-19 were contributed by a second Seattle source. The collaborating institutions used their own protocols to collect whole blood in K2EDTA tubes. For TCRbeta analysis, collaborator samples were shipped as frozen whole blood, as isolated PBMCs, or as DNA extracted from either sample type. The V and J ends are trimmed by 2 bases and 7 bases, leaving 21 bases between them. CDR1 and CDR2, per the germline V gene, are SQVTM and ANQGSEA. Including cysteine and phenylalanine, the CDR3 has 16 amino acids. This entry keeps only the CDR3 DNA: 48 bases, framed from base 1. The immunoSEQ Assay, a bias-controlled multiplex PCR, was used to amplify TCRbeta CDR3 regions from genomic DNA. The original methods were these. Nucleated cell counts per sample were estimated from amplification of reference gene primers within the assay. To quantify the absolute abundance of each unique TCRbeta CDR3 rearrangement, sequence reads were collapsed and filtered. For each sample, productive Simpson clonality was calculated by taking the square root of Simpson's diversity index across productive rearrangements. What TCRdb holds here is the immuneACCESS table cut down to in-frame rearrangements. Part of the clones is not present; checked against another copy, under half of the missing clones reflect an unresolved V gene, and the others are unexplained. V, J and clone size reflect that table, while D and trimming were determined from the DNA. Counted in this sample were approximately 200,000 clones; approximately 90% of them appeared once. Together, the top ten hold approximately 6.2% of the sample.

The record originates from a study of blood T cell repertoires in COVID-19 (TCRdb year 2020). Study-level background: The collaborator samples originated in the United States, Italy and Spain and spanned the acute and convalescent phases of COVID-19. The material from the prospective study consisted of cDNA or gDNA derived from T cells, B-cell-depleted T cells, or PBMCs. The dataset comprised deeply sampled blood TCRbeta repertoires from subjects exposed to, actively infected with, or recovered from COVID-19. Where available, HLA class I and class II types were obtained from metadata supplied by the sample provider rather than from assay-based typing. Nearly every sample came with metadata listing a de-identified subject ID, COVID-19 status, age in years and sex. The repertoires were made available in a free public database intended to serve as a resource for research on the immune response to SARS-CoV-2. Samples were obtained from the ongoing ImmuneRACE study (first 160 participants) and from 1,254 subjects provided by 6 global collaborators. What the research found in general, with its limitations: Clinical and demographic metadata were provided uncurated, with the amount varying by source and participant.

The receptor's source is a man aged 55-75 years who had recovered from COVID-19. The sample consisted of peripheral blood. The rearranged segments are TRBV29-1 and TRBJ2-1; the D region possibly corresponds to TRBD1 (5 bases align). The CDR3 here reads CSVENIGVRIANEQFF. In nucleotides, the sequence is TGCAGCGTTGAAAATATAGGGGTTCGGATCGCTAATGAGCAGTTCTTC.